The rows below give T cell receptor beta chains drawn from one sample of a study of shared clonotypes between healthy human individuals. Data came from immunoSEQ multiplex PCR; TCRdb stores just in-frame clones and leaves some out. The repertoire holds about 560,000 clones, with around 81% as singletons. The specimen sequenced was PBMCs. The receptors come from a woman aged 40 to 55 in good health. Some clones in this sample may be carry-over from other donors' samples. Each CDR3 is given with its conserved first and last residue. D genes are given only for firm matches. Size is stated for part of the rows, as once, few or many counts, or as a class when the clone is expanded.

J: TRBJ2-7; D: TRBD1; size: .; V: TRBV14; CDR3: CASSQEGQRWQYF; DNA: TGTGCCAGCAGCCAAGAGGGACAGCGGTGGCAGTACTTC
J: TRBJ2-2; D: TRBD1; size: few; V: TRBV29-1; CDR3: CSVAGGWDTGELFF; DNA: TGCAGCGTTGCAGGGGGCTGGGACACCGGGGAGCTGTTTTTT
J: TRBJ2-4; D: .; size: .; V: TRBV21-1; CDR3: CASSKWAKNIQYF; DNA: TGTGCCAGCAGCAAATGGGCCAAAAACATTCAGTACTTC
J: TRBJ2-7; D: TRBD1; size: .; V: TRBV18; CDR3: CASSPSTGGFYEQYF; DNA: TGTGCCAGCTCACCATCTACAGGGGGCTTCTACGAGCAGTACTTC
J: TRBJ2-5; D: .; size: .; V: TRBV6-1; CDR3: CASGDNQETQYF; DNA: TGTGCCAGCGGGGACAATCAAGAGACCCAGTACTTC
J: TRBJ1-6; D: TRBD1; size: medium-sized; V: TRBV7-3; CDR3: CASSTGQNSPLHF; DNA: TGTGCCAGCAGCACGGGACAGAATTCACCCCTCCACTTT
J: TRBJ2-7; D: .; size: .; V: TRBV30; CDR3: CAWRKQGGGEQYF; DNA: TGTGCCTGGAGGAAGCAGGGGGGAGGAGAGCAGTACTTC
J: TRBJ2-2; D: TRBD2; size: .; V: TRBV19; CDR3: CATLAGNTGELFF; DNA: TGTGCCACCCTAGCGGGAAACACCGGGGAGCTGTTTTTT
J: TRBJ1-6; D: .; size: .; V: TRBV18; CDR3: CASSPRSGVSNSPLHF; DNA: TGTGCCAGCTCACCACGGTCAGGGGTCAGCAATTCACCCCTCCACTTT
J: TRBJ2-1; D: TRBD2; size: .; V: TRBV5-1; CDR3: CASSFGLAGSYNEQFF; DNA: TGCGCCAGCAGCTTTGGACTAGCGGGATCCTACAATGAGCAGTTCTTC
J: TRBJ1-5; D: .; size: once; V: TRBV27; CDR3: CASSSTAPRGRPQHF; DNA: TGTGCCAGCAGTTCGACAGCGCCAAGGGGTAGGCCCCAGCATTTT
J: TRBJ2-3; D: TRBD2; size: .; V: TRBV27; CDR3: CASSLRSLAVSTDTQYF; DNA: TGTGCCAGCAGTTTAAGGAGCCTAGCGGTTAGCACAGATACGCAGTATTTT
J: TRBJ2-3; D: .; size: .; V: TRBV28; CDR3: CASRETRLGTDTQYF; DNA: TGTGCCAGCAGGGAGACAAGACTGGGCACAGATACGCAGTATTTT
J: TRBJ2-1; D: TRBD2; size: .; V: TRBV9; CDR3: CASSVAPGLAYNEQFF; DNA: TGTGCCAGCAGCGTAGCTCCGGGACTAGCCTACAATGAGCAGTTCTTC
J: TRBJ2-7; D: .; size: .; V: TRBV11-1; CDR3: CASSTGAVFYEQYF; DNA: TGTGCCAGCTCAACCGGGGCAGTCTTCTACGAGCAGTACTTC
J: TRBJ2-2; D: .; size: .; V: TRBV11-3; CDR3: CASSSLATGELFF; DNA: TGTGCCAGCAGCTCCCTAGCAACCGGGGAGCTGTTTTTT
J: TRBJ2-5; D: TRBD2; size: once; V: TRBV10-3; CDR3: CAISEGDSGRARETQYF; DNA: TGTGCCATCAGTGAAGGAGACAGCGGGAGGGCCCGTGAGACCCAGTACTTC
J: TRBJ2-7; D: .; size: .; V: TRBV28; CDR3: CASSLDTAKGYEQYF; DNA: TGTGCCAGCAGTTTGGACACGGCGAAGGGGTACGAGCAGTACTTC
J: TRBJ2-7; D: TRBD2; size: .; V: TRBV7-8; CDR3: CASSPRTSDLGEQYF; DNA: TGTGCCAGCAGCCCTCGGACTAGCGACCTAGGCGAGCAGTACTTC
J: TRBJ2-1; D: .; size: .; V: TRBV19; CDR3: CASGGSGIEQFF; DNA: TGTGCCAGCGGCGGATCGGGTATTGAGCAGTTCTTC
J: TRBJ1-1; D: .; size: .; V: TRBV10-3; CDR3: CAISGSGPTSLMNTEAFF; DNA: TGTGCCATCAGTGGGTCCGGGCCGACCTCACTCATGAACACTGAAGCTTTCTTT
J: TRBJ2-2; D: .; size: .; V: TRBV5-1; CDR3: CASSLTQGGSGELFF; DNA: TGCGCCAGCAGCCTGACACAGGGAGGGTCCGGGGAGCTGTTTTTT
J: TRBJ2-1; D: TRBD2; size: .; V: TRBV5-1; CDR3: CASSLVLAGYNEQFF; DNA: TGCGCCAGCAGCTTGGTCCTAGCGGGATACAATGAGCAGTTCTTC
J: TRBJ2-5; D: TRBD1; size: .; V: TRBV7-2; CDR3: CASTRGQGAREETQYF; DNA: TGTGCCAGCACCCGGGGACAGGGGGCGCGGGAAGAGACCCAGTACTTC
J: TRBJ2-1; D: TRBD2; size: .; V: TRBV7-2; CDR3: CASSLEVAGGEQFF; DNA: TGTGCCAGCAGCTTAGAGGTAGCGGGAGGCGAGCAGTTCTTC
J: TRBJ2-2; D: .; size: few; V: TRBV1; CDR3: CTSSQDLREEGVGELFF; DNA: TGCACCAGCAGCCAAGATCTGCGGGAGGAAGGCGTCGGGGAGCTGTTTTTT